This T cell receptor beta chain was identified during a study of low-dose radiotherapy and immunotherapy resistance in tumors. Overall study: Fractions of 1 Gy went to Cohort 2 every two weeks, for 13 Gy over 26 weeks. The drug cyclophosphamide was given into a vein at 200 mg/m2 every two weeks, one day before radiation and immunotherapy.

This clonotype appeared many times. CDR3 length: 15 amino acids. Germline V gene data show CDR1 as SGHAT and CDR2 as FQNNGV. Trimming left V 4 bases short and J 4 bases short, with 16 bases between. The time point is: after trial treatment. The sample's treatment: LDRT plus nivolumab, ipilimumab, low-dose cyclophosphamide and aspirin (RACIN trial). TCRs underwent 20 PCR cycles of amplification with a constant-region primer and V-primer adapter. TCRdb redid the calling of the reads with MiXCR, one entry per CDR3 protein. The sample has around 57,000 distinct CDR3 sequences, approximately 35% seen once. The chain joins TRBV11-2 to TRBJ1-2; D not resolved. This TCR came from a male donor with rectosigmoid adenocarcinoma. Here the sequenced sample was PBMCs, taken after low-dose radiotherapy plus immunotherapy. DNA of the CDR3: TGTGCCAGCAGCTCCGGCCCCGGGGTGAGCTATGGCTACACCTTC. Translation: CASSSGPGVSYGYTF.